Shown below are 20 T cell receptor beta chains from a single sample sequenced in a study of post-analysis software for immune sequencing data. Overall study results and limits: Elevated frequency relative to controls characterized 4 or 5 TRBV segments in patients, TRBV5-6, TRBV5-1 and TRBV20-1 among them.

No antigen is known for these receptors. TCR beta cDNA libraries included unique molecular identifiers. TCRdb re-analysed the PCR reads in MiXCR, keeping a single row per CDR3 protein. The repertoire holds about 540,000 distinct CDR3 sequences, approximately 34% seen once, with 5% to 6% in the top ten. Material: blood. The source is a girl between 2 and 17 years old with multiple sclerosis.

This clonotype was counted between two and nine times. The chain recombines TRBV6-6 with TRBJ2-3; 10 bases align to TRBD1. Trimming removed 5 bases from V and 0 bases from J; junction bases left unmatched: 5. CDR3 size: 16 residues. CDR1 is MNHNY, CDR2 SVGAGI, per germline (reference sequence). Here the CDR3 reads CASSRQGAQSTDTQYF. CDR3 DNA sequence: TGTGCCAGCAGTCGACAGGGGGCGCAGAGCACAGATACGCAGTATTTT.

This chain connects TRBV6-6 to TRBJ2-4; unclear D gene. The better agreement between TRBJ2-7 and the DNA end casts doubt on the J call. The length of the CDR3 is 14 residues. CDR1 and CDR2 (germline): MNHNY, SVGAGI (reference sequence). The CDR3 loop is CASSYGAAAYEQYF. CDR3 DNA sequence: TGTGCCAGCAGTTACGGAGCAGCCGCCTACGAGCAGTACTTC.

The chain employs TRBV18 and TRBJ2-1; 7 bases are shared with TRBD2. V shed 8 bases and J 0 bases; nucleotides not matched to a gene: 7. The CDR3 has 15 residues. CDR1 and CDR2 (germline): KGHSH, LQKENI. In DNA, the CDR3 is TGTGCCAGCGCTAGCGGAGGGAGCTCCTACAATGAGCAGTTCTTC. Protein product: CASASGGSSYNEQFF.

The gene calls are TRBV28 and TRBJ1-6, with a weak D call TRBD1 (5 bases). The ends were cut back, 6 bases at V and 9 bases at J, with 15 bases in the middle. This CDR3 spans 14 amino acids. Germline loops: CDR1 MDHEN, CDR2 SYDVKM. The CDR3 DNA sequence: TGTGCCAGCAGAGCCACGAGGGGAGGTTCACCCCTCCACTTT. Translated, it gives CASRATRGGSPLHF. The full variable domain, with the rest looked up from reference TRBV28 and TRBJ1-6, is DVKVTQSSRYLVKRTGEKVFLECVQDMDHENMFWYRQDPGLGLRLIYFSYDVKMKEKGDIPEGYSVSREKKERFSLILESASTNQTSMYLCASRATRGGSPLHFGNGTRLTVT.

The V and J genes are TRBV4-2 and TRBJ2-1, with TRBD2 as a possible D gene (8 bases). The V end lost 5 bases, the J end lost 7 bases, and 18 bases lay between the germline ends. Germline V CDR1 and CDR2: LGHNA, YNFKEQ. The CDR3 is made up of 15 amino acids. The CDR3 region is CASSSGGGGGNEQFF. The CDR3 nucleotides read TGTGCCAGCAGCTCTGGAGGGGGCGGGGGGAATGAGCAGTTCTTC.

Written as DNA, the CDR3 is TGCAGTGCTAGGCTGACCACCCGGGATACGCAGTATTTT. Translating it yields CSARLTTRDTQYF. This sequence joins TRBV20-1 and TRBJ2-3; D gene unclear. V lost 3 bases and J 6 bases, leaving 13 bases between the germline ends. The germline CDR1 and CDR2 sequences are DFQATT and SNEGSKA (reference sequence). The CDR3 covers 13 residues.

This chain's CDR3 is CSVAGTLYGYTF. Written as DNA, the CDR3 is TGCAGCGTCGCCGGGACACTCTATGGCTACACCTTC. The rearrangement joins TRBV29-1 to TRBJ1-2; D is possibly TRBD1 (6 bases). Trimming removed 6 bases from V and 4 bases from J, with 12 bases in between. CDR3 length: 12 residues. The germline V gene encodes CDR1 SQVTM and CDR2 ANQGSEA.

DNA of the CDR3: TGTGCCAGCAGTCCAGTCAGGGGGATTCAGCCCCAGCATTTT. It translates to CASSPVRGIQPQHF. The rearrangement uses TRBV3-1 and TRBJ1-5; 7 bases are a match to TRBD1. The CDR3 sequence is 14 residues long. Germline CDR1 and CDR2: LGHDT and YNNKEL (reference sequence). Trimming cost V 6 bases and J 6 bases; bases outside gene matches: 8.

This chain joins TRBV20-1 and TRBJ1-5; 8 bases match TRBD1. This CDR3 contains 17 residues. Germline trimming cut 2 bases from V and 0 bases from J; bases unmatched to any gene: 9. Germline values: CDR1 DFQATT, CDR2 SNEGSKA (reference sequence). CDR3 coding DNA: TGCAGTGCTAGAAAGCCCGGACAGGGCAATAGCAATCAGCCCCAGCATTTT. The encoded protein is CSARKPGQGNSNQPQHF.

The sample holds a few counts of this clonotype. CDR3 DNA: TGCGCCAGCAGCCCGGGGGACAGGGATGAGCAGTTCTTC. It encodes CASSPGDRDEQFF. The chain carries TRBV5-1 and TRBJ2-1; 9 nucleotides agree with TRBD1. CDR1 is SGHRS, CDR2 YFSETQ, per germline. There are 13 residues in the CDR3. J was trimmed by 8 bases and V by 4 bases; bases with no gene match: 4.

The chain recombines TRBV7-6 with TRBJ2-5; TRBD2 agrees at 9 bases. The DNA end favors TRBJ2-7, so the J call may be wrong. The CDR3 is made up of 15 amino acids. CDR1 is SGHVS and CDR2 is FNYEAQ in the germline V gene. CDR3: CASSHGEGLANEQYF. CDR3 bases: TGTGCCAGCAGCCACGGAGAGGGACTAGCTAACGAGCAGTACTTC.

This clonotype has a handful of counts. J is TRBJ2-3 and V is TRBV6-1; 9 bases are shared with TRBD2. Germline CDR1 MNHNS, CDR2 SASEGT. Losses at the gene ends were 1 base for V and 4 bases for J; bases not matched to a gene: 9. The CDR3 length is 17 residues. CDR3 protein: CASSEGGGAGVPDTQYF. CDR3 coding DNA: TGTGCCAGCAGTGAAGGCGGGGGGGCTGGAGTTCCAGATACGCAGTATTTT.

This clonotype was counted at least ten times. The chain is built from TRBV7-6 and TRBJ2-5; no reliable D call. The CDR3 runs to 14 residues. The V and J ends lost 5 bases and 0 bases respectively, with 10 bases between them. Germline V gene data show CDR1 as SGHVS and CDR2 as FNYEAQ. This CDR3 is CASSVVGDQETQYF. The CDR3 nucleotides read TGTGCCAGCAGCGTTGTTGGGGACCAAGAGACCCAGTACTTC.

The V call is TRBV10-3, the J call TRBJ2-7; TRBD1 matches 8 bases. The ends lost 3 bases at V and 0 bases at J; junction bases unmatched: 4. CDR3 size: 15 residues. Germline values: CDR1 ENHRY, CDR2 SYGVKD. The CDR3 sequence is CAISEGQGSSYEQYF. The CDR3 coding sequence is TGTGCCATCAGTGAAGGACAGGGAAGCTCCTACGAGCAGTACTTC.

This clonotype was observed a single time. CDR3 DNA: TGTGCCATCAGTGAGTCGATTGGGACAACGGCCGGGGAGCTGTTTTTT. Translating it yields CAISESIGTTAGELFF. The V gene is TRBV10-3, the J gene TRBJ2-2; possible D gene TRBD1, 6 bases. CDR1 ENHRY and CDR2 SYGVKD come from the germline V gene. Deletions cut 0 bases from V and 6 bases from J, with 14 bases between. The CDR3 is 16 residues long.

This rearrangement joins TRBV7-9 to TRBJ1-5; D remains unclear. CDR3 size: 16 residues. Germline loops: CDR1 SEHNR, CDR2 FQNEAQ (reference sequence). The germline V and J ends were trimmed by 7 bases and 4 bases, with 20 bases remaining between them. CDR3 sequence reads: CASTFPRGGENQPQHF. In DNA form, the CDR3 reads TGTGCCAGCACCTTCCCAAGAGGTGGCGAAAATCAGCCCCAGCATTTT.

The gene calls are TRBV20-1 and TRBJ2-4; the D is unclear. The CDR3 sequence is 13 residues long. The germline gives CDR1 DFQATT, CDR2 SNEGSKA (reference sequence). V lost 3 bases, J lost 8 bases, and 14 bases lay in between. As DNA, the CDR3 is TGCAGTGCTAGTGTTTTGGCCATAGACATTCAGTACTTC. Its translation is CSASVLAIDIQYF.

The V call is TRBV6-2 or TRBV6-3, the J call TRBJ2-6; 10 bases fit TRBD1. The CDR3 loop spans 19 amino acids. J gave up 1 base and V 6 bases, and 12 bases lay outside the gene matches. Germline values: CDR1 MNHEY, CDR2 SVGEGT. The CDR3 is CASSLQSGQGMSGANVLTF. CDR3 coding DNA: TGTGCCAGCAGCCTTCAGTCGGGACAGGGGATGTCTGGGGCCAACGTCCTGACTTTC.

This sequence joins TRBV27 and TRBJ2-6, with D hard to call. Germline CDR1 and CDR2: MNHEY and SMNVEV (reference sequence). The CDR3 contains 13 residues. V lost 10 bases to trimming and J lost 4 bases, with 11 bases between them. The CDR3 loop reads CATTASGANVLTF. The CDR3 bases are TGTGCCACCACCGCTTCAGGGGCCAACGTCCTGACTTTC.

The chain links TRBV12-3 or TRBV12-4 to TRBJ2-3; 11 bases are a match to TRBD1. V dropped 6 bases and J dropped 4; count of bases not matched to a gene: 6. This CDR3 comprises 15 residues. The CDR3 DNA sequence: TGTGCCAGCAGCCCCAGGGACAGGGGGGCAGATACGCAGTATTTT. Its protein is CASSPRDRGADTQYF.